Listed here is a single T cell receptor (beta chain). The target antigen is unknown. This sample was taken from a study of cytomegalovirus exposure and HLA in healthy donors. A multiplex PCR was run with 60 Vbeta primers and 13 Jbeta primers. TCRdb's copy holds only in-frame clones and misses some; the assay was immunoSEQ multiplex PCR. The sample has roughly 130,000 clones; approximately 75% are singletons. Per the germline V gene, CDR1 is LNHDA and CDR2 is SQIVND (reference sequence). This CDR3 spans 15 amino acids. V was pared by 6 bases and J by 4 bases, with 7 bases of the junction left unmatched. At collection, donors were nominally healthy, but unrecorded immune exposures were probable. Study-wide findings and caveats: The HLA-A and HLA-B alleles of most subjects were reportedly predicted accurately from TCR beta sequences.

The sequence came from a woman in her thirties or forties in good health and CMV-seropositive. The chain employs TRBV19 and TRBJ2-5, with 11 bases fitting TRBD2. Sequencing was done on a sample of PBMCs. The CDR3 is CASRISGGAGETQYF. As DNA, the CDR3 is TGTGCCAGTAGAATTAGCGGGGGGGCCGGAGAGACCCAGTACTTC.